This T cell receptor beta chain was identified during a study of cytomegalovirus exposure and HLA in healthy donors. In the study overall: In an early release, HLA-typed donors contributed tens of millions of unique TCR sequences. Among 398 genotyped donors, around 77% fell in the Caucasian-associated ancestry cluster.

In the PCR, 60 Vbeta and 13 Jbeta primers were used. Assay: immunoSEQ multiplex PCR; the TCRdb copy retains only in-frame clones and omits some. The sample has fewer than 100,000 clones; more than 70% are singletons. As concerns this clone: Antigen unknown.

This cohort consisted of healthy bone marrow donors. Whole-study results and caveats: Cytomegalovirus association was listed for 150 to 200 TCR beta chains.

Germline CDR1 is SNHLY and CDR2 is FYNNEI. The CDR3 consists of 14 residues. V shed 3 bases and J shed 0 bases, with 8 bases lying between them. The receptor comes from a woman aged 40 to 55 in good health and CMV-seronegative. The material sequenced was PBMCs. The chain employs TRBV2 and TRBJ1-1; D is unclear. CDR3 sequence reads: CASSDHGVNTEAFF. CDR3 nucleotide sequence: TGTGCCAGCAGTGACCATGGAGTGAACACTGAAGCTTTCTTT.